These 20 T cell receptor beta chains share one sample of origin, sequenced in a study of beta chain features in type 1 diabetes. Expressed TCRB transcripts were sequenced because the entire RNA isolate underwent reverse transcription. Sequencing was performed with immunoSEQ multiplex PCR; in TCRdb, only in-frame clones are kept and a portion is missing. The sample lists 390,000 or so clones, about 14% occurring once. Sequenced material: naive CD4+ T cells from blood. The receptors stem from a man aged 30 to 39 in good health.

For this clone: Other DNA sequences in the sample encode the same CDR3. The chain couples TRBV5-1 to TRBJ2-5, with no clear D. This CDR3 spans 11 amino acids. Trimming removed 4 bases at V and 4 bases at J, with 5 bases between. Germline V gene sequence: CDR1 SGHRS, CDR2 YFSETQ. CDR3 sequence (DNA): TGCGCCAGCAGCCTATCAGAGACCCAGTACTTC. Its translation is CASSLSETQYF.

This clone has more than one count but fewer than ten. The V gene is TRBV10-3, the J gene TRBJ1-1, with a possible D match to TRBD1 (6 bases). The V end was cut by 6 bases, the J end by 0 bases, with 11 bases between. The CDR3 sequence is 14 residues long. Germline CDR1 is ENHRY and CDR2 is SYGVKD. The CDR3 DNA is TGTGCCATCAGGCGGGACAAGATGAACACTGAAGCTTTCTTT. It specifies CAIRRDKMNTEAFF.

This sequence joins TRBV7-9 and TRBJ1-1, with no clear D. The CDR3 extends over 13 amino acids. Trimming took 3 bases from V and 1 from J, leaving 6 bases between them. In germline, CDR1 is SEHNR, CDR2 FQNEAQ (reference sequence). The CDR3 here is CASSFDTNTEAFF. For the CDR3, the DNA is TGTGCCAGCAGCTTCGACACGAACACTGAAGCTTTCTTT.

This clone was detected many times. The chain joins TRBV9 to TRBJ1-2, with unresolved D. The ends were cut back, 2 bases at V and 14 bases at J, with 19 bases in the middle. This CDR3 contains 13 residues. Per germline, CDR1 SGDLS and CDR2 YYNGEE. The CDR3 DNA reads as TGTGCCAGCAGCGTCGGTCCAGGCGACCCTTGGACCTTC. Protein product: CASSVGPGDPWTF.

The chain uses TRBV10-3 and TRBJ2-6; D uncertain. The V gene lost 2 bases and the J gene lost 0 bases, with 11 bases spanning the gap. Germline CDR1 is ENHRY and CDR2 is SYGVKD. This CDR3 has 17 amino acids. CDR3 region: CAISETDGISGANVLTF. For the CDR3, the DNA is TGTGCCATCAGTGAGACGGACGGCATCTCTGGGGCCAACGTCCTGACTTTC.

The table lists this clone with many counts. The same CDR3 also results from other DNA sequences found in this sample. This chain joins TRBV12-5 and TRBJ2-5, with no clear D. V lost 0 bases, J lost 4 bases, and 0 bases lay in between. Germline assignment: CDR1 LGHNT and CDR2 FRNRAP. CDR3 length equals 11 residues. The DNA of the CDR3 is TGTGCTAGTGGTTTGGTAGAGACCCAGTACTTC. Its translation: CASGLVETQYF.

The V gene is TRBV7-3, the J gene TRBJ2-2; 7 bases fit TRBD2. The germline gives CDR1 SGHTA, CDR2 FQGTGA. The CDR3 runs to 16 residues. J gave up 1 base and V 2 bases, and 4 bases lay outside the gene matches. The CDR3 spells CASSLGGSGNTGELFF. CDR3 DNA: TGTGCCAGCAGCTTAGGCGGGAGTGGGAACACCGGGGAGCTGTTTTTT.

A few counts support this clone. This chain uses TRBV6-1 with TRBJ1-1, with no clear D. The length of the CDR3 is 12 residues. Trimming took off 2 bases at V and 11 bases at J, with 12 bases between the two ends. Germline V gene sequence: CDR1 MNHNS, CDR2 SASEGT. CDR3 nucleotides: TGTGCCAGCAGTGAACCCACGCGCCGGGCTTTCTTT. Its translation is CASSEPTRRAFF.

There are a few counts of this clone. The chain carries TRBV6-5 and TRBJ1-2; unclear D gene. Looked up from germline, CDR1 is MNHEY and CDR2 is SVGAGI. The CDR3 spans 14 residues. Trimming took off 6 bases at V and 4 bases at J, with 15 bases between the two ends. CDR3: CASSPPQPSYGYTF. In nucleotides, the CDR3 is TGTGCCAGCAGCCCTCCACAGCCAAGCTATGGCTACACCTTC.

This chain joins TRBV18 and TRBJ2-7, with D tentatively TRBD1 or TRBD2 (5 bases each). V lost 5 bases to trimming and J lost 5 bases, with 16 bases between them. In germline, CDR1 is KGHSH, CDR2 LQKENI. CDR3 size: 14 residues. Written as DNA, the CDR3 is TGTGCCAGCTCAAGAAGGGACCCAGCAAACGAGCAGTACGTC. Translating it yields CASSRRDPANEQYV.

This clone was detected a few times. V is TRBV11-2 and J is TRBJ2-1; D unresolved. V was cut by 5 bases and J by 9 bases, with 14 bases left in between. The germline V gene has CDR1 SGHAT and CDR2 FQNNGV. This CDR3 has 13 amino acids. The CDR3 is CASSARVAIEQFF. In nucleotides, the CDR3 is TGTGCCAGCAGCGCTCGGGTAGCAATTGAGCAGTTCTTC.

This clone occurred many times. CDR3 DNA sequence: TGCAGCGTCGGCGGTGGTTTCGGGGAGCTGTTTTTT. Its translation: CSVGGGFGELFF. The chain joins TRBV29-1 to TRBJ2-2; D not resolved. Trimming stripped 6 bases from V and 7 bases from J, with 12 bases between. This CDR3 region has 12 residues. Germline V CDR1 and CDR2: SQVTM, ANQGSEA.

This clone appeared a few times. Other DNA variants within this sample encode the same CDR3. The DNA of the CDR3 is TGCGCCAGCAGCTTAGCGGGTGGCACAGATACGCAGTATTTT. Translation gives CASSLAGGTDTQYF. The chain is built from TRBV5-1 and TRBJ2-3; D is perhaps TRBD2 (6 bases). CDR3 length: 14 residues. In germline, CDR1 is SGHRS, CDR2 YFSETQ. Trimming shortened V by 2 bases and J by 1 base, and 8 bases separated the two germline ends. Variable domain in full (rest from reference TRBV5-1 and TRBJ2-3): KAGVTQTPRYLIKTRGQQVTLSCSPISGHRSVSWYQQTPGQGLQFLFEYFSETQRNKGNFPGRFSGRQFSNSRSEMNVSTLELGDSALYLCASSLAGGTDTQYFGPGTRLTVL.

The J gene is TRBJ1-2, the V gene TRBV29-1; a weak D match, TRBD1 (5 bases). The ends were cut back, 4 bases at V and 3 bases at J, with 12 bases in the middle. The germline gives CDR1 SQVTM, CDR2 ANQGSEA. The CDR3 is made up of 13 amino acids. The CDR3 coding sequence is TGCAGCGTTGCCCCCGGGGCGTACTATGGCTACACCTTC. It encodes CSVAPGAYYGYTF.

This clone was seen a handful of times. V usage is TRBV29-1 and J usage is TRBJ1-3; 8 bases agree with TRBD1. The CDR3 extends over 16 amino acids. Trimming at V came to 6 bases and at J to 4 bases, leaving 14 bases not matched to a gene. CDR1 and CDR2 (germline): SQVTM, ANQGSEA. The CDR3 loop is CSVGQGSPNLGNTIYF. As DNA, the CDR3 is TGCAGCGTCGGACAGGGAAGTCCGAACCTCGGAAACACCATATATTTT.

The DNA for the CDR3 is TGTGCCAGCAGCTTGGCCATAGGGGGCAGCTCCTACAATGAGCAGTTCTTC. Protein product: CASSLAIGGSSYNEQFF. This chain connects TRBV5-6 to TRBJ2-1; TRBD1 matches at 7 bases. The CDR3 is 17 amino acids. Germline lookup yields CDR1 SGHDT and CDR2 YYEEEE. After removal of 0 bases from V and 0 bases from J, the junction contained 6 bases not matched to a gene.

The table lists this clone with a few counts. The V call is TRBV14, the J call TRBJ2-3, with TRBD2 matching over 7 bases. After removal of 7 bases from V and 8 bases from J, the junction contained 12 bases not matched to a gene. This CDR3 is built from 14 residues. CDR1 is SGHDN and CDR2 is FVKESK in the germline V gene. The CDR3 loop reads CASNTGLAAGTQYF. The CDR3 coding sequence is TGTGCCAGCAACACAGGTCTAGCGGCTGGTACGCAGTATTTT.

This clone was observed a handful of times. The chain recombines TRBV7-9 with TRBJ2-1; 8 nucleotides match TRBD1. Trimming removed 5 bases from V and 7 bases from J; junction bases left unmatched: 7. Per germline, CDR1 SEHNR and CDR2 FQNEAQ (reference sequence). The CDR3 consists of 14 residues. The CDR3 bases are TGTGCCAGCAGCCCGAGGACAGGGCCGAATGAGCAGTTCTTC. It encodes CASSPRTGPNEQFF.

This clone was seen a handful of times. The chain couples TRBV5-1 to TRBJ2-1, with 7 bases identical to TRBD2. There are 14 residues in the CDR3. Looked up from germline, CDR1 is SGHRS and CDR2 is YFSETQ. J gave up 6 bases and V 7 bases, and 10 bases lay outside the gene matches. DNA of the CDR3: TGCGCCAGCCGCGGGGGAGCGCCGTCCAATGAGCAGTTCTTC. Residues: CASRGGAPSNEQFF.

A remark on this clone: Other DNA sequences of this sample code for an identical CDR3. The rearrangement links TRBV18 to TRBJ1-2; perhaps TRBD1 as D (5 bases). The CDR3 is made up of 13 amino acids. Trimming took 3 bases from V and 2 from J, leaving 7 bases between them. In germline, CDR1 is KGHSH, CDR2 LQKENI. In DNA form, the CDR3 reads TGTGCCAGCTCACCTGACAGAAACTATGGCTACACCTTC. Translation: CASSPDRNYGYTF.